Sequencing of this T cell receptor beta chain was carried out in a study of early T cells in non-severe SARS-CoV-2 infection. About the study: Sequencing of bulk RNA from unsorted whole blood was done, without chain pairing.

Regarding the study as a whole: Using VDJdb, the matching emphasized anti-spike CD8 responses while missing private and CD4 specificities.

With respect to this clonotype: Antigen: not known.

Individual cDNA molecules received unique molecular identifiers. One entry per CDR3 protein results from TCRdb running MiXCR on the 5' RACE reads. Here the sample spans about 66,000 distinct CDR3 sequences, roughly 9% being singletons. The CDR3 covers 14 residues. Germline values: CDR1 SGHNT, CDR2 YENEEA. Trimming at V came to 0 bases and at J to 3 bases, leaving 1 base not matched to a gene. This sequence was found in an adult who was a healthcare worker with PCR-confirmed SARS-CoV-2 infection or an uninfected control (not recorded which). The V gene is TRBV11-3, the J gene TRBJ1-1; the match to TRBD1 covers 7 bases. The sample taken for sequencing was whole blood. The CDR3 region is CASSLEGTDTEAFF. Here the CDR3 DNA reads TGTGCCAGCAGCTTAGAGGGGACAGACACTGAAGCTTTCTTT.